The next 28 T cell receptor beta chains were all read from a single sample in a study of shared clonotypes between healthy human individuals. Profiling relied on immunoSEQ multiplex PCR, and the TCRdb table lists in-frame clones only, not all of them. The table includes some 1 million clones, approximately 72% detected once. What was sequenced was memory CD4+ T cells sorted from blood. Indicated subset: CD45RA-negative fraction. The source is a man younger than 35 in good health.

In this sample, this clone turned up once. The chain couples TRBV6-5 to TRBJ2-1; 10 bases are shared with TRBD2. This CDR3 spans 16 amino acids. V dropped 4 bases and J dropped 7; count of bases not matched to a gene: 10. CDR1 MNHEY and CDR2 SVGAGI come from the germline V gene. The CDR3 DNA follows: TGTGCCAGCAGTTCCGTCCCGGGACTAGCGTTAAATGAGCAGTTCTTC. It codes for CASSSVPGLALNEQFF.

The V call is TRBV11-2, the J call TRBJ1-3; no clear D gene. The CDR3 covers 13 residues. The ends were cut back, 5 bases at V and 0 bases at J, with 5 bases in the middle. In germline, CDR1 is SGHAT, CDR2 FQNNGV. Written as DNA, the CDR3 is TGTGCCAGCAGCCCTCACTCTGGAAACACCATATATTTT. As protein: CASSPHSGNTIYF.

This clone is a singleton in its sample. The J gene is TRBJ1-1, the V gene TRBV5-1; D is ambiguous. Germline assignment: CDR1 SGHRS and CDR2 YFSETQ. The length of the CDR3 is 13 residues. V shed 2 bases and J shed 8 bases, with 13 bases lying between them. CDR3 sequence reads: CASSFDLGREAFF. The DNA of the CDR3 is TGCGCCAGCAGCTTCGACTTGGGAAGGGAAGCTTTCTTT.

The chain combines TRBV5-1 with TRBJ2-5; either TRBD1 or TRBD2 may supply D (5 bases each). The CDR3 consists of 15 residues. Germline CDR1 SGHRS, CDR2 YFSETQ. The V end lost 6 bases, the J end lost 5 bases, and 20 bases lay between the germline ends. The CDR3 coding sequence is TGCGCCAGCAACCTGACCGACGGGACCCGGGAGACCCAGTACTTC. As protein: CASNLTDGTRETQYF.

This chain links TRBV5-1 with TRBJ1-3; perhaps TRBD1 as D (5 bases). CDR3 length: 12 residues. V dropped 1 base and J dropped 8 bases, with 7 bases sitting between them. Germline V CDR1 and CDR2: SGHRS, YFSETQ. CDR3 DNA sequence: TGCGCCAGCAGCTTGCCGGGGGACACCATATATTTT. Translating it yields CASSLPGDTIYF.

The gene calls are TRBV5-8 and TRBJ2-7, with D possibly matching TRBD1 (6 bases). Germline V gene lookup returns CDR1 SGHTS and CDR2 YDEGEE. Trimming shortened V by 2 bases and J by 4 bases, and 19 bases separated the two germline ends. The CDR3 contains 16 residues. The CDR3 DNA reads TGTGCCAGCAGCTTTCAGGGGTTTGGACAACGATACGAGCAGTACTTC. Protein product: CASSFQGFGQRYEQYF.

The chain employs TRBV6-1 and TRBJ2-7, with 7 bases lining up with TRBD2. Germline assignment: CDR1 MNHNS and CDR2 SASEGT. The length of the CDR3 is 15 residues. With 2 bases clipped from V and 6 bases from J, the junction kept 10 bases outside the gene matches. CDR3 residues: CASSESRRGDSEQYF. The CDR3 DNA is TGTGCCAGCAGTGAATCAAGACGGGGGGATTCCGAGCAGTACTTC.

The rearrangement links TRBV19 to TRBJ1-6; D ambiguous. In germline, CDR1 is LNHDA, CDR2 SQIVND (reference sequence). This CDR3 comprises 14 residues. The ends were cut back, 5 bases at V and 5 bases at J, with 10 bases in the middle. This chain's CDR3 is CASSVSGDNSPLHF. DNA for the CDR3: TGTGCCAGTAGTGTCTCCGGAGATAATTCACCCCTCCACTTT.

This clone was seen once. The genes are TRBV18 and TRBJ2-1; D is ambiguous. Trimming stripped 3 bases from V and 4 bases from J, with 10 bases between. Germline lookup yields CDR1 KGHSH and CDR2 LQKENI. The CDR3 covers 14 residues. The CDR3 bases are TGTGCCAGCTCACCCTCCGGTGAGTACAATGAGCAGTTCTTC. Its protein is CASSPSGEYNEQFF.

This chain's CDR3 is CASSLQTSLGTDTQYF. The CDR3 DNA follows: TGTGCCAGCAGCTTACAGACCTCTTTAGGCACAGATACGCAGTATTTT. The rearrangement uses TRBV7-2 and TRBJ2-3; D uncertain. CDR1 SGHTA and CDR2 FQGNSA come from the germline V gene. V dropped 2 bases and J dropped 1 base, with 13 bases sitting between them. CDR3 size: 16 residues.

V is TRBV6-6 and J is TRBJ1-2; a possible D gene is TRBD1 (6 bases). This CDR3 is 15 amino acids long. CDR1 is MNHNY and CDR2 is SVGAGI in the germline V gene (reference sequence). The V end was cut by 6 bases, the J end by 8 bases, with 22 bases between. CDR3 protein: CASRFGTTGLEGYTF. The CDR3 DNA is TGTGCCAGCAGATTCGGCACAACAGGGTTGGAGGGCTACACCTTC.

Turning to this clone: The same CDR3 arises from other DNA sequences in this sample as well. The chain uses TRBV6-5 and TRBJ1-2, with 7 bases aligning to TRBD1. CDR1 and CDR2 (germline): MNHEY, SVGAGI. CDR3 size: 13 residues. V lost 2 bases to trimming and J lost 5 bases; unmatched junction nucleotides: 2. The CDR3 nucleotides read TGTGCCAGCAGTTACCAACAGGGGTATGGCTACACCTTC. Translation gives CASSYQQGYGYTF.

The chain carries TRBV18 and TRBJ1-4; possible D gene TRBD1, 6 bases. Germline values: CDR1 KGHSH, CDR2 LQKENI. The CDR3 extends over 15 amino acids. The ends were cut back, 3 bases at V and 4 bases at J, with 12 bases in the middle. The CDR3 coding sequence is TGTGCCAGCTCACCGCTAGGACAGCTTAATGAAAAACTGTTTTTT. Translated: CASSPLGQLNEKLFF.

The rearrangement links TRBV2 to TRBJ2-7, with 9 bases identical to TRBD2. The J segment lost 1 base and the V segment lost 8 bases, leaving 18 bases of the junction unmatched. CDR1 and CDR2 (germline): SNHLY, FYNNEI. The CDR3 runs to 18 residues. CDR3 nucleotides: TGTGCCAGCGGGACGAAGCGGGGGGCCTCCGTGGTTTCCTACGAGCAGTACTTC. Its translation: CASGTKRGASVVSYEQYF.

This clone was observed a few times. The chain employs TRBV7-8 and TRBJ1-4; D remains ambiguous. Trimming stripped 5 bases from V and 5 bases from J, with 9 bases between. The CDR3 sequence is 13 residues long. CDR1 and CDR2 from the germline V gene are SGHVS and FQNEAQ. The CDR3 sequence: CASSNTKNEKLFF. For the CDR3, the DNA is TGTGCCAGCAGCAATACAAAGAATGAAAAACTGTTTTTT.

The chain is built from TRBV1 and TRBJ2-7; TRBD1, as called in the table, went unchecked against the DNA. TRBV1 is listed as a pseudogene. CDR3 length equals 14 residues. The chain's CDR3 is CTSSRIGGSYEQYF. DNA for the CDR3: TGCACCAGCAGCCGGATAGGGGGATCCTACGAGCAGTACTTC.

This clone was picked up many times. V and J are TRBV9 and TRBJ2-1; 7 positions agree with TRBD2. V was clipped by 3 bases and J by 7 bases; unmatched bases: 10. The germline V gene has CDR1 SGDLS and CDR2 YYNGEE. CDR3 size: 15 residues. DNA of the CDR3: TGTGCCAGCAGCGCCCAGAATTCGCGGGAGAATGAGCAGTTCTTC. Translation gives CASSAQNSRENEQFF. Filled out from reference TRBV9 and TRBJ2-1, the complete variable domain reads DSGVTQTPKHLITATGQRVTLRCSPRSGDLSVYWYQQSLDQGLQFLIQYYNGEERAKGNILERFSAQQFPDLHSELNLSSLELGDSALYFCASSAQNSRENEQFFGPGTRLTVL.

This chain connects TRBV4-1 to TRBJ1-5, with D maybe TRBD1 (5 bases). The CDR3 length is 15 residues. Germline CDR1 MGHRA, CDR2 YSYEKL. V was cut by 6 bases and J by 0 bases, with 12 bases left in between. CDR3 coding DNA: TGCGCCAGCAGGCGGGGAGGGGATAGCAATCAGCCCCAGCATTTT. Translation gives CASRRGGDSNQPQHF.

This clone came up a few times. The chain's CDR3 is CASGLPGNTEAFF. The DNA of the CDR3 is TGTGCTAGTGGTTTGCCCGGAAACACTGAAGCTTTCTTT. The chain links TRBV12-5 to TRBJ1-1; D gene unclear. The CDR3 extends over 13 amino acids. Trimming stripped 2 bases from V and 2 bases from J, with 6 bases between. Germline V gives CDR1 LGHNT, CDR2 FRNRAP.

The chain couples TRBV2 to TRBJ1-5; D call uncertain. The germline V gene encodes CDR1 SNHLY and CDR2 FYNNEI. The CDR3 runs to 14 residues. V was clipped by 4 bases and J by 1 base, with 8 bases between them. DNA for the CDR3: TGTGCCAGCAGTGTGAAGGGAAGCAATCAGCCCCAGCATTTT. Translated, it gives CASSVKGSNQPQHF.

The chain is built from TRBV7-2 and TRBJ2-3, with 10 bases aligning to TRBD2. Germline CDR1 reads SGHTA; CDR2 reads FQGNSA. This CDR3 spans 15 amino acids. With V trimmed by 1 base and J by 6 bases, 4 bases remained unmatched. As DNA, the CDR3 is TGTGCCAGCAGCTTAGAACTAGCGGGGAGGGATACGCAGTATTTT. Protein product: CASSLELAGRDTQYF.

The chain couples TRBV28 to TRBJ1-4; D is possibly TRBD1 (6 bases). The V gene lost 7 bases and the J gene lost 7 bases, with 16 bases spanning the gap. The CDR3 spans 14 residues. Germline V CDR1 and CDR2: MDHEN, SYDVKM. The CDR3 DNA is TGTGCCAGCATCGACGACAGGCGGAGTGAAAAACTGTTTTTT. Translated: CASIDDRRSEKLFF.

This clone was picked up one time. The chain uses TRBV9 and TRBJ1-2; no firm D call. Trimming cost V 3 bases and J 1 base, with 10 bases left between them. Germline CDR1 and CDR2: SGDLS and YYNGEE. The length of the CDR3 is 14 residues. CDR3 protein: CASSAGLLNYGYTF. The CDR3 bases are TGTGCCAGCAGCGCGGGGTTGCTTAACTATGGCTACACCTTC.

In regard to this clone: This clone may be a read error of a much larger clone one base away. The J gene is TRBJ2-1, the V gene TRBV4-2, with D perhaps matching TRBD1 (5 bases). The CDR3 is made up of 17 amino acids. Trimming cost V 1 base and J 0 bases, with 13 bases left between them. Germline V gives CDR1 LGHNA, CDR2 YNFKEQ. The CDR3 sequence is CASSQVGRTSSYNEQFF. DNA of the CDR3: TGTGCCAGCAGCCAAGTCGGCAGGACAAGCTCCTACAATGAGCAGTTCTTC.

This clone was counted only a few times. The V gene is TRBV9, the J gene TRBJ1-1; tentatively, D is TRBD1 (5 bases). V lost 4 bases and J 3 bases, leaving 10 bases between the germline ends. The V gene's germline CDR1 is SGDLS and CDR2 YYNGEE. The CDR3 is 13 residues long. The DNA of the CDR3 is TGTGCCAGCAGCCGGGACTCTCACACTGAAGCTTTCTTT. Its translation: CASSRDSHTEAFF.

In regard to this clone: With a much larger clone just one base away, this may be a read error. Different DNA sequences within this sample yield the same CDR3. The chain employs TRBV6-1 and TRBJ2-3; TRBD2 aligns across 9 bases. J lost 2 bases, V lost 4 bases, and 1 base had no gene match. The CDR3 extends over 14 amino acids. CDR1 MNHNS and CDR2 SASEGT come from the germline V gene. The CDR3 protein is CASSGLAVTDTQYF. DNA of the CDR3: TGTGCCAGCAGTGGACTAGCGGTCACAGATACGCAGTATTTT.

The chain combines TRBV19 with TRBJ2-7; 9 nucleotides align to TRBD1. V shed 5 bases, J shed 7 bases, and the junction held 9 bases outside the gene matches. Germline assignment: CDR1 LNHDA and CDR2 SQIVND (reference sequence). This CDR3 comprises 14 residues. The CDR3 region has the DNA TGTGCCAGTAGTCAACAGGGGGCATCGGGGGAGCAGTACTTC. Translated: CASSQQGASGEQYF.

This rearrangement joins TRBV6-1 to TRBJ1-3; 10 nucleotides align to TRBD1. Germline CDR1 is MNHNS and CDR2 is SASEGT. The CDR3 has 20 residues. The junction had 15 bases not matched to a gene; V was cut back by 4 bases and J by 0 bases. The chain's CDR3 is CASSAERSGTGVSSGNTIYF. In nucleotides, the CDR3 is TGTGCCAGCAGTGCCGAGAGATCCGGGACAGGGGTTAGCTCTGGAAACACCATATATTTT.